This entry describes one T cell receptor beta chain. Its antigen is not known. Unique molecular identifiers were built into the TCR beta cDNA libraries. TCRdb used MiXCR to reprocess the PCR reads, holding one entry per CDR3 protein. The repertoire holds some 500,000 distinct CDR3 sequences, roughly 46% seen once, with 12% in the top ten. The CDR3 covers 14 residues. Germline V gene sequence: CDR1 ENHRY, CDR2 SYGVKD. The V gene lost 9 bases and the J gene lost 8 bases, with 20 bases spanning the gap. These data belong to a study of post-analysis software for immune sequencing data. Study results and limitations: Included in a set of five TRBV segments more frequent in patients than controls were TRBV5-6, TRBV5-1 and TRBV20-1.

Input material: blood. The receptor was derived from a girl aged 10 to 17 with multiple sclerosis. The chain combines TRBV10-3 with TRBJ2-1; the D gene could be TRBD1 or TRBD2 (5 bases each). The CDR3: CAITSRGAADEQFF. The CDR3 nucleotides are TGTGCCATTACTTCTCGGGGCGCGGCCGATGAGCAGTTCTTC.